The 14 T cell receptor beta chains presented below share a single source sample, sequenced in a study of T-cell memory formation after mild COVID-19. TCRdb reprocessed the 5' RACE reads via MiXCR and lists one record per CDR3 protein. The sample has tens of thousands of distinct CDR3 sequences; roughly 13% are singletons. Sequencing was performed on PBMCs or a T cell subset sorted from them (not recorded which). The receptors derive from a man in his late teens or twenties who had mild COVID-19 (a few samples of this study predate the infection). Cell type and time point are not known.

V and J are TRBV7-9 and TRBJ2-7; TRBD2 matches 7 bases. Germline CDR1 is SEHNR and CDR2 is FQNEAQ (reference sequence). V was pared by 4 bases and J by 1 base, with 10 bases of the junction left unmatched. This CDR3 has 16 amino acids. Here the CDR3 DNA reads TGTGCCAGCAGCTCTAGCAGCGGGGTCGAATCCTACGAGCAGTACTTC. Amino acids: CASSSSSGVESYEQYF.

CDR3 DNA: TGTGCCACCACCCCAGGGGGCAATCAGCCCCAGCATTTT. Translation: CATTPGGNQPQHF. The rearrangement uses TRBV24-1 and TRBJ1-5; D possibly corresponds to TRBD1 (6 bases). Germline V gene sequence: CDR1 KGHDR, CDR2 SFDVKD. The V end lost 8 bases, the J end lost 2 bases, and 9 bases lay between the germline ends. CDR3 length: 13 residues.

In DNA, the CDR3 is TGTGCCAGCAGCCAGGTCGATGTCGGGGGCCAGGCAAGAAATACGCAGTATTTT. It specifies CASSQVDVGGQARNTQYF. The V gene is TRBV3-1, the J gene TRBJ2-3; D might be TRBD1 or TRBD2, each matching 6 bases. Germline V lookup: CDR1 LGHDT, CDR2 YNNKEL (reference sequence). This CDR3 has 18 residues. Trimming stripped 3 bases from V and 7 bases from J, with 26 bases between.

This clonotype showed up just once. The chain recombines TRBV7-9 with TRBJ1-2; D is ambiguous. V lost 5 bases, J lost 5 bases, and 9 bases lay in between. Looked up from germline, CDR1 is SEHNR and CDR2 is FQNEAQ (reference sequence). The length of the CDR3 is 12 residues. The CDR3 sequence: CASSPRDYGYTF. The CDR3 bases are TGTGCCAGCAGCCCAAGAGATTATGGCTACACCTTC.

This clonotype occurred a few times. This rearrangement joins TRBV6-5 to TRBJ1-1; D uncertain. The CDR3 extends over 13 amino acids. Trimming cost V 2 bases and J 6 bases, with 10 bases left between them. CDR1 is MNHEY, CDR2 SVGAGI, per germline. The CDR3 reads CASSYQVRSEAFF. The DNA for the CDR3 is TGTGCCAGCAGTTACCAGGTGAGGTCTGAAGCTTTCTTT.

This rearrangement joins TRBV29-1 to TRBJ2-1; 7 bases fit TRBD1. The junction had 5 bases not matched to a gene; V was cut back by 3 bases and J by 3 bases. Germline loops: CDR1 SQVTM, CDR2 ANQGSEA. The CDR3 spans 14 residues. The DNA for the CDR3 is TGCAGCGTTGACCGACAGGGTAACTACAATGAGCAGTTCTTC. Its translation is CSVDRQGNYNEQFF.

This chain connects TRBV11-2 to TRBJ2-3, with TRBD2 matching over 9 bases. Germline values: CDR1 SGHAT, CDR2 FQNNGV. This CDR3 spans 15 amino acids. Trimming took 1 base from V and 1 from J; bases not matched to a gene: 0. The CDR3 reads CASSLVAGGTDTQYF. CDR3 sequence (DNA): TGTGCCAGCAGCTTAGTAGCGGGGGGCACAGATACGCAGTATTTT. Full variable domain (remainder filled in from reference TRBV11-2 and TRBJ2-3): EAGVAQSPRYKIIEKRQSVAFWCNPISGHATLYWYQQILGQGPKLLIQFQNNGVVDDSQLPKDRFSAERLKGVDSTLKIQPAKLEDSAVYLCASSLVAGGTDTQYFGPGTRLTVL.

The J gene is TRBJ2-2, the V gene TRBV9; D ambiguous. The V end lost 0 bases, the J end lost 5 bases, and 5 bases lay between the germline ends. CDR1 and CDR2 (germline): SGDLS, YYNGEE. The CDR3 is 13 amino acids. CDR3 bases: TGTGCCAGCAGCGTAGAAGGGACCGGGGAGCTGTTTTTT. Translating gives CASSVEGTGELFF.

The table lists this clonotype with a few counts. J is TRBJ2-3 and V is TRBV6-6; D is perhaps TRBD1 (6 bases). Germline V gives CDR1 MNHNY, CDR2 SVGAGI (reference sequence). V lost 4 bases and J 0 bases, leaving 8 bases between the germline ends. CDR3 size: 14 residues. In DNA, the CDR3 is TGTGCCAGCAGTTGGACAGTCAGCACAGATACGCAGTATTTT. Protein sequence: CASSWTVSTDTQYF.

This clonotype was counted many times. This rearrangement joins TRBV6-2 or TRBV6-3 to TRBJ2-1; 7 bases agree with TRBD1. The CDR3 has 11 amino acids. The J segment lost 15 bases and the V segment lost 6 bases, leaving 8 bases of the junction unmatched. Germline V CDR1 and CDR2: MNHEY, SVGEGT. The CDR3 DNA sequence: TGTGCCAGCAGCAGACGGGACAGACCGTTCTTC. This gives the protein CASSRRDRPFF.

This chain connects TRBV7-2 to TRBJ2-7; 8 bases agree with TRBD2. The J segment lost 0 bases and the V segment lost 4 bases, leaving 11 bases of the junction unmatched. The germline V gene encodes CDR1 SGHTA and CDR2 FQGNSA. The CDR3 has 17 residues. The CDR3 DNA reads TGTGCCAGCAGCTCCCCGCCTACTAGCGGAAGCTCCTACGAGCAGTACTTC. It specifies CASSSPPTSGSSYEQYF.

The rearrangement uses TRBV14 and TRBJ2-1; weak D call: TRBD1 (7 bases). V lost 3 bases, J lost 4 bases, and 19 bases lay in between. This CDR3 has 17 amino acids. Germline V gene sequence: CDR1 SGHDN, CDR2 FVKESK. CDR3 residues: CASSHQQGGTVYNEQFF. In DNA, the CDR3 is TGTGCCAGCAGCCACCAACAAGGGGGGACAGTTTACAATGAGCAGTTCTTC. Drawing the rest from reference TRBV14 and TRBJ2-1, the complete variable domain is EAGVTQFPSHSVIEKGQTVTLRCDPISGHDNLYWYRRVMGKEIKFLLHFVKESKQDESGMPNNRFLAERTGGTYSTLKVQPAELEDSGVYFCASSHQQGGTVYNEQFFGPGTRLTVL.

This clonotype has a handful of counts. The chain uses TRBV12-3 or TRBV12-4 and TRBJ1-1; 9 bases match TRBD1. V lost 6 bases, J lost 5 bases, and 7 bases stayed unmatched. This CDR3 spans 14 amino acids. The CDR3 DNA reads TGTGCCAGCAGCCCCCGGACAGGGGTGACTGAAGCTTTCTTT. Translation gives CASSPRTGVTEAFF.

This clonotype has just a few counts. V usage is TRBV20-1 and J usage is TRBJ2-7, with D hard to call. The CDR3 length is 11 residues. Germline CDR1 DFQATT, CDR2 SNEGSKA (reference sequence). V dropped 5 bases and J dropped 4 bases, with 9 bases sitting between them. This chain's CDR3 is CSARQGYEQYV. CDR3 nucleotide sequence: TGCAGTGCTCGTCAAGGTTACGAGCAGTACGTC.